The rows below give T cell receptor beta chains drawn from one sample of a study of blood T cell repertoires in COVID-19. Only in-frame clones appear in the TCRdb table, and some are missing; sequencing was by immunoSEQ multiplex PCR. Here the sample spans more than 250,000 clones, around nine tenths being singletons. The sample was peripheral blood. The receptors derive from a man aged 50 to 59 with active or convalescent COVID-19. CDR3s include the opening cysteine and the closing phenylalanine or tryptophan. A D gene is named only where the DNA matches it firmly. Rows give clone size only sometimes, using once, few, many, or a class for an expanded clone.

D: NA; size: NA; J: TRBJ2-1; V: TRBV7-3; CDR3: CASSSRQYNEQFF; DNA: TGTGCCAGCAGCTCGCGACAATACAATGAGCAGTTCTTC
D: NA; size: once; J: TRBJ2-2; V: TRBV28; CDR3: CASHRTNTGELFF; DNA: TGTGCCAGCCACAGGACGAACACCGGGGAGCTGTTTTTT
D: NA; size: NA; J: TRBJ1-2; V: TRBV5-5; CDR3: CASSTSQGSYGYTF; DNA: TGTGCCAGCAGCACATCCCAGGGGAGCTATGGCTACACCTTC
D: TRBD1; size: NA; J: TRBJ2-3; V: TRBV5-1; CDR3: CASSLRTGNTDTQYF; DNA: TGCGCCAGCAGCTTGCGGACAGGCAACACAGATACGCAGTATTTT
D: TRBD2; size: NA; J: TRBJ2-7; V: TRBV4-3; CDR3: CASSQGLAGGYEQYF; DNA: TGCGCCAGCAGCCAGGGGCTAGCGGGGGGCTACGAGCAGTACTTC
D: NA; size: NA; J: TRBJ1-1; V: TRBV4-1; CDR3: CASSLSPETGNTEAFF; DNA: TGCGCCAGCAGCTTATCCCCCGAGACAGGAAACACTGAAGCTTTCTTT
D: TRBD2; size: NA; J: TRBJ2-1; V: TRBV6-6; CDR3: CASSWGLAGNEQFF; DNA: TGTGCCAGCAGTTGGGGACTAGCTGGTAATGAGCAGTTCTTC
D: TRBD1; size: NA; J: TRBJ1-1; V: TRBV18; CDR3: CASSPLGTATNTEAFF; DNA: TGTGCCAGCTCACCACTAGGGACAGCAACTAACACTGAAGCTTTCTTT
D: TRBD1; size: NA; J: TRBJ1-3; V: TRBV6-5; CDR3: CASSETGGNTIYF; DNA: TGTGCCAGCAGCGAGACAGGGGGGAACACCATATATTTT
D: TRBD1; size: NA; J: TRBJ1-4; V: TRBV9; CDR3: CASGQGLSNEKLFF; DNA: TGTGCCAGCGGACAGGGGTTATCTAATGAAAAACTGTTTTTT
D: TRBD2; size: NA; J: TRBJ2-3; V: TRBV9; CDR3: CASSVGLAGGTDTQYF; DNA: TGTGCCAGCAGCGTAGGACTAGCGGGAGGGACAGATACGCAGTATTTT
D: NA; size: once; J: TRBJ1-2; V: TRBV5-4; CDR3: CASSTGTDYGYTF; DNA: TGTGCCAGCAGCACCGGGACTGACTATGGCTACACCTTC
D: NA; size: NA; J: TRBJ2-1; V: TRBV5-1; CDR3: CASSLGFGDYNEQFF; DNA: TGCGCCAGCAGCTTGGGGTTCGGGGACTACAATGAGCAGTTCTTC
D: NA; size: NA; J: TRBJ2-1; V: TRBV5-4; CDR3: CASSLVGGGINEQFF; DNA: TGTGCCAGCAGCTTGGTTGGAGGGGGCATAAATGAGCAGTTCTTC
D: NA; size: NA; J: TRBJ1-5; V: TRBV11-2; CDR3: CASSFRGGGVSNQPQHF; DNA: TGTGCCAGCAGCTTTAGGGGAGGGGGAGTAAGCAATCAGCCCCAGCATTTT
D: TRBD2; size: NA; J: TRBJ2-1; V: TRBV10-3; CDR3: CAISNPGLAGVYNEQFF; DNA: TGTGCCATCAGTAATCCGGGACTAGCGGGCGTTTACAATGAGCAGTTCTTC
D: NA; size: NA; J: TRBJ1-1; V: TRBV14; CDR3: CASSQEGGTEAFF; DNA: TGTGCCAGCAGCCAAGAAGGGGGCACTGAAGCTTTCTTT
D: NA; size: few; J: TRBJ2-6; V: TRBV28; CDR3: CASRPNTASGANVLTF; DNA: TGTGCCAGCAGACCCAACACAGCCTCTGGGGCCAACGTCCTGACTTTC
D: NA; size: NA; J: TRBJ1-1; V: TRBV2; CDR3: CASSYDRRNTEAFF; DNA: TGTGCCAGCAGTTATGACAGAAGAAACACTGAAGCTTTCTTT
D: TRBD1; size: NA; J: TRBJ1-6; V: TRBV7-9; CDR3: CASSQADRANSPLHF; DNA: TGTGCCAGCAGCCAAGCTGACAGGGCCAATTCACCCCTCCACTTT
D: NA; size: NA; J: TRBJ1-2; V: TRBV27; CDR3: CASSPLRGGYTF; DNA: TGTGCCAGCAGTCCACTCAGGGGTGGCTACACCTTC
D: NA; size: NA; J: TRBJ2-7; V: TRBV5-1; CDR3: CASSLARADSYEQYF; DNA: TGCGCCAGCAGCTTGGCCAGGGCGGACTCCTACGAGCAGTACTTC
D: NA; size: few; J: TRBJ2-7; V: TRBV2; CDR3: CASSETDEQYF; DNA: TGTGCCAGCAGTGAAACAGACGAGCAGTACTTC
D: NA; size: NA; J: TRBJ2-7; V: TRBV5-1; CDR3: CASNQGGGSYEQYF; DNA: TGCGCCAGCAACCAGGGGGGAGGCTCCTACGAGCAGTACTTC
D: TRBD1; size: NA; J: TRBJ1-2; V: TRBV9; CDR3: CASSNRDRGHGYTF; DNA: TGTGCCAGCAGCAACCGGGACAGGGGCCATGGCTACACCTTC
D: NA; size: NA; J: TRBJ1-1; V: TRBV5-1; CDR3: CASSLGEGRRNTEAFF; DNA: TGCGCCAGCAGCTTGGGGGAGGGGAGGCGGAACACTGAAGCTTTCTTT
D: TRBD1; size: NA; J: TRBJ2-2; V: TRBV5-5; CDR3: CASSPGTGVLNTGELFF; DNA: TGTGCCAGCAGCCCCGGGACAGGGGTCCTGAACACCGGGGAGCTGTTTTTT
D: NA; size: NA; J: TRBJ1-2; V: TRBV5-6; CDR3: CATSGVSNYGYTF; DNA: TGTGCCACCTCGGGGGTCTCAAACTATGGCTACACCTTC
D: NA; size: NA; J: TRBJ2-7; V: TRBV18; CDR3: CASSPATAYKRLYEQYF; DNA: TGTGCCAGCTCACCCGCGACAGCCTATAAACGCCTCTACGAGCAGTACTTC
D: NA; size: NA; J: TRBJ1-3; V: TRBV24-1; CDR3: CATSDLTGSSGNTIYF; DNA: TGTGCCACCAGTGACTTAACAGGGTCCTCTGGAAACACCATATATTTT
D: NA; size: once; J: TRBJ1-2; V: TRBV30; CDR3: CAYKLDFNYGYTF; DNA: TGTGCCTACAAGTTAGACTTTAACTATGGCTACACCTTC
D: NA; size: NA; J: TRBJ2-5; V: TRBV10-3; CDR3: CATAWGKQETQYF; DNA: TGTGCCACCGCCTGGGGCAAGCAAGAGACCCAGTACTTC
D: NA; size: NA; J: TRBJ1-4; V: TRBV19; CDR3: CASSQGQGKTNEKLFF; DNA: TGTGCCAGTAGTCAGGGTCAGGGGAAAACTAATGAAAAACTGTTTTTT
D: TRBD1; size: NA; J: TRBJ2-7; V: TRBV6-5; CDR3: CASNHYRDRDYEQYF; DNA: TGTGCCAGCAACCACTACCGGGACAGGGACTACGAGCAGTACTTC
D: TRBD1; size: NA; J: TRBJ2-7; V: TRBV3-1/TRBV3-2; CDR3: CASSQAGTGGEEQYF; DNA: TGTGCCAGCAGCCAAGCCGGGACAGGGGGCGAAGAGCAGTACTTC
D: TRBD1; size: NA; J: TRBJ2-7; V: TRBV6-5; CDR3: CASSRDRDPSYEQYF; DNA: TGTGCCAGCAGCCGGGACAGGGACCCTAGCTACGAGCAGTACTTC
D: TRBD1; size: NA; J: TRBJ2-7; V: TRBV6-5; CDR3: CASSLGTAREQYF; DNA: TGTGCCAGCAGTCTGGGGACAGCTCGGGAGCAGTACTTC
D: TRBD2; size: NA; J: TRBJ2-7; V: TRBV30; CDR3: CAWSVPSTSGSSFGNYEQYF; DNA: TGTGCCTGGAGTGTTCCTAGTACTAGCGGGAGTTCCTTCGGAAACTACGAGCAGTACTTC
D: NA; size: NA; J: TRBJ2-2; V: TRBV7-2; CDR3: CASSRRTVENTGELFF; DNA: TGTGCCAGCAGCCGGAGGACAGTTGAGAACACCGGGGAGCTGTTTTTT
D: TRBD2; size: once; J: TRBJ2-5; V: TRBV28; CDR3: CASSSPPSGSVAQYF; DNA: TGTGCCAGCAGTTCCCCCCCTAGCGGGAGCGTGGCCCAGTACTTC
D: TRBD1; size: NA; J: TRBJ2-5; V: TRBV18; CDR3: CASLGQIEETQYF; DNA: TGTGCCAGCCTGGGACAGATAGAAGAGACCCAGTACTTC
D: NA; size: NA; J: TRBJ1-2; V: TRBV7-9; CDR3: CASSFWEGYGYTF; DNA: TGTGCCAGCAGCTTTTGGGAGGGCTATGGCTACACCTTC
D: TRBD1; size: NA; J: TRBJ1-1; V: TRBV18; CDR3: CASSPTDRDTEAFF; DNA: TGTGCCAGCTCACCGACGGACAGGGATACTGAAGCTTTCTTT
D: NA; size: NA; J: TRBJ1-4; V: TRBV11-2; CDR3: CASSLDAAHPDEKLFF; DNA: TGTGCCAGCAGCTTAGATGCCGCTCACCCAGATGAAAAACTGTTTTTT
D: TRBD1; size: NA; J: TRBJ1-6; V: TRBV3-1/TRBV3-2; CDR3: CASSQVESGGFYNSPLHF; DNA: TGTGCCAGCAGCCAAGTCGAGTCAGGGGGCTTCTATAATTCACCCCTCCACTTT
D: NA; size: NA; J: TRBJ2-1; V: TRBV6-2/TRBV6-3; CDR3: CASSYRSGTFYNEQFF; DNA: TGTGCCAGCAGTTATCGGAGCGGAACCTTCTACAATGAGCAGTTCTTC
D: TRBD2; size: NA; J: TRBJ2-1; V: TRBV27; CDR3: CASSLFSLAGHNEQFF; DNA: TGTGCCAGCAGTTTATTCAGCCTAGCGGGACACAATGAGCAGTTCTTC